This TCR beta chain comes out of a study of PD-L1 blockade in urothelial cancer. At the level of the study: Males with bladder-origin urothelial cancer made up about 90% of the roughly 29 patients. T cells were recovered from blood samples at a median of around 140,000. Patients arrived having already received 0 to 3 prior chemotherapy regimens.

The patients had locally advanced or metastatic urothelial carcinoma. TCRdb's copy holds only in-frame clones and misses some; the assay was immunoSEQ multiplex PCR. The repertoire holds about 88,000 clones, with roughly 90% as singletons. The CDR3 totals 19 residues. The germline CDR1 and CDR2 sequences are SGDLS and YYNGEE. With 0 bases removed from V and 0 bases from J, the gap between germline ends came to 19 bases. The chain links TRBV9 to TRBJ1-3; possible D gene TRBD1, 6 bases. This specimen consisted of PBMCs, obtained around atezolizumab (anti-PD-L1) treatment. This TCR was recovered from a man in his 60s with urothelial cancer. This chain's CDR3 is CASSVASFSGANSGNTIYF. The CDR3 region has the DNA TGTGCCAGCAGCGTAGCTTCTTTTTCAGGGGCTAACTCTGGAAACACCATATATTTT.